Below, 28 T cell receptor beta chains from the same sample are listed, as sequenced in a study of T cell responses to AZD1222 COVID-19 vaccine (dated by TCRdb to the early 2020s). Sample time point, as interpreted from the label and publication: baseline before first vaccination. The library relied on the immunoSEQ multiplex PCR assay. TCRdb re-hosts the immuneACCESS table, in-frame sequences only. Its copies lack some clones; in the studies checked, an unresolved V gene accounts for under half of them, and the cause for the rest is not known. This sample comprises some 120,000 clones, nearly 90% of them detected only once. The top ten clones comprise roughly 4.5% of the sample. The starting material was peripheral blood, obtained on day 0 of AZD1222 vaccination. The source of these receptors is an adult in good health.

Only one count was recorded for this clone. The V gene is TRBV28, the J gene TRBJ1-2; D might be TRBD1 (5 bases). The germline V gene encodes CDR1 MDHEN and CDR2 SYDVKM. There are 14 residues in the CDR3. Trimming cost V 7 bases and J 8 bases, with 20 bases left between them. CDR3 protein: CASNTWVGTRGYTF. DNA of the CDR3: TGTGCCAGCAACACCTGGGTGGGGACTAGAGGCTACACCTTC.

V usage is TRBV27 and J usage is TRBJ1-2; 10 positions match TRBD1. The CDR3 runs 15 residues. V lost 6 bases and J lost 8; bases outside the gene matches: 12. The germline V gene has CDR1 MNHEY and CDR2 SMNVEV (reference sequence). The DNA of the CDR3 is TGTGCCAGCAGGCAAACCGGGACAGGGGTTAACGGCTACACCTTC. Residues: CASRQTGTGVNGYTF.

DNA of the CDR3: TGTGCCAGTAGTACTGCCGGGGGTCAGAATCAGCCCCAGCATTTT. It codes for CASSTAGGQNQPQHF. The chain has TRBV19 and TRBJ1-5, with D tentatively TRBD1 (5 bases). Trimming shortened V by 4 bases and J by 4 bases, and 14 bases separated the two germline ends. CDR3 size: 15 residues. Germline values: CDR1 LNHDA, CDR2 SQIVND (reference sequence).

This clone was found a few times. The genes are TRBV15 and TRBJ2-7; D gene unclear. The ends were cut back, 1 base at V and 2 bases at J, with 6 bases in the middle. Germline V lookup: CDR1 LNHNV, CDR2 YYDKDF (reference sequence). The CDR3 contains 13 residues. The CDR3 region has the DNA TGTGCCACCAGCAGAGGGGCGACCTACGAGCAGTACTTC. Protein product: CATSRGATYEQYF.

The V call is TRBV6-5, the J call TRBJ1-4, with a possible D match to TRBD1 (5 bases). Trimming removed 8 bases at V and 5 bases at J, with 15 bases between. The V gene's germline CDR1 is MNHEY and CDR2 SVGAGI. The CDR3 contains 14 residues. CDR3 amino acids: CASHRGSSNEKLFF. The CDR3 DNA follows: TGTGCCAGCCACCGGGGCAGTTCCAATGAAAAACTGTTTTTT.

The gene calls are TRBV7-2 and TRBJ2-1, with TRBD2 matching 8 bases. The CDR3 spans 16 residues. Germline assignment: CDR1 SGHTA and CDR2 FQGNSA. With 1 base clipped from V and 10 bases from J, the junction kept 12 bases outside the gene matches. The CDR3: CASSLVSERGRWEQFF. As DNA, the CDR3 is TGTGCCAGCAGCTTAGTATCTGAGCGGGGGAGGTGGGAGCAGTTCTTC.

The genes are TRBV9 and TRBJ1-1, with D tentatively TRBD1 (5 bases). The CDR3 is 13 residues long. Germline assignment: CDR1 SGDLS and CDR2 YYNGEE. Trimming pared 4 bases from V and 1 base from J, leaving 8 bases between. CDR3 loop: CASSFGQNTEAFF. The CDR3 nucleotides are TGTGCCAGCAGCTTCGGACAGAACACTGAAGCTTTCTTT. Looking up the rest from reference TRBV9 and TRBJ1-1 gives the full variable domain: DSGVTQTPKHLITATGQRVTLRCSPRSGDLSVYWYQQSLDQGLQFLIQYYNGEERAKGNILERFSAQQFPDLHSELNLSSLELGDSALYFCASSFGQNTEAFFGQGTRLTVV.

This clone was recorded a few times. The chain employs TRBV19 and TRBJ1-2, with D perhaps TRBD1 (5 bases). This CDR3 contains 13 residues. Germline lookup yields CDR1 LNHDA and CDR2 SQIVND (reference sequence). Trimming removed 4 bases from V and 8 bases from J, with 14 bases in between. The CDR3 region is CASSKPTGTGYTF. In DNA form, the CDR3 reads TGTGCCAGTAGTAAGCCCACAGGCACGGGCTACACCTTC.

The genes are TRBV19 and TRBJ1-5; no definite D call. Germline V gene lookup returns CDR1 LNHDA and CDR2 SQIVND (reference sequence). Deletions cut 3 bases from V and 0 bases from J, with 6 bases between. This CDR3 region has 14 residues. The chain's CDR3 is CASSMRGSNQPQHF. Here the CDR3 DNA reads TGTGCCAGTAGTATGCGGGGTAGCAATCAGCCCCAGCATTTT.

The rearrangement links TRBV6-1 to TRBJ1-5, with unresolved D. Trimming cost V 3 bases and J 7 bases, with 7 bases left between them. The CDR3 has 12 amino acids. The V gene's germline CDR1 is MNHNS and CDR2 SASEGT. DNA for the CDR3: TGTGCCAGCAGTGACAGTGACCAGCCCCAGCATTTT. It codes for CASSDSDQPQHF.

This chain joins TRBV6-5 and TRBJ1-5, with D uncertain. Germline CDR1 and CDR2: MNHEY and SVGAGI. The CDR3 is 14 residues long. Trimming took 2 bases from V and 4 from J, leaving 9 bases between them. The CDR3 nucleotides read TGTGCCAGCAGTTACAGGCAGATGAATCAGCCCCAGCATTTT. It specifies CASSYRQMNQPQHF.

The DNA of the CDR3 is TGTGCCAGCACCCTAGCGGGGGGGCCAGAGACCCAGTACTTC. Protein sequence: CASTLAGGPETQYF. The J gene is TRBJ2-5, the V gene TRBV25-1, with 12 bases identical to TRBD2. The CDR3 has 14 amino acids. CDR1 MGHDK and CDR2 SYGVNS come from the germline V gene. V gave up 7 bases and J gave up 4 bases; unmatched junction bases: 4.

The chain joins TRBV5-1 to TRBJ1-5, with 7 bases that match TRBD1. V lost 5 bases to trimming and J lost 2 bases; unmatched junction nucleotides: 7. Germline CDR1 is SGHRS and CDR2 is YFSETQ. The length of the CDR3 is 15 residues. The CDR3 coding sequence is TGCGCCAGCAGTCCAGGGGGTGGTGGCAATCAGCCCCAGCATTTT. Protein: CASSPGGGGNQPQHF.

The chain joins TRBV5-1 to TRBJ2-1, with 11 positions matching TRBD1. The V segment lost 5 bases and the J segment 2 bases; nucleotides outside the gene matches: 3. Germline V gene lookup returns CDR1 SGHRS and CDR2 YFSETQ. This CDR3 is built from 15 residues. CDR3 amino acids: CASRSGQGAYNEQFF. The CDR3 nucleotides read TGCGCCAGCAGATCGGGACAGGGGGCCTACAATGAGCAGTTCTTC.

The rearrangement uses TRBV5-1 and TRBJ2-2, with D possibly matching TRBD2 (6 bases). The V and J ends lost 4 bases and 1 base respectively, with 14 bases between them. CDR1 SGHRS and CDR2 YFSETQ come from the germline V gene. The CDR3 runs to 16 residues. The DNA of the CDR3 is TGCGCCAGCAGCCGAACGGGACTCCAGAACACCGGGGAGCTGTTTTTT. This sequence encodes CASSRTGLQNTGELFF.

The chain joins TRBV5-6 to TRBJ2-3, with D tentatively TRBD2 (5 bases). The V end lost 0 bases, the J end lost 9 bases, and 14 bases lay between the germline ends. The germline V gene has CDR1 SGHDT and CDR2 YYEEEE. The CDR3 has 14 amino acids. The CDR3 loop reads CASSLAPARETQYF. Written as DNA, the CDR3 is TGTGCCAGCAGCTTGGCTCCCGCAAGGGAGACGCAGTATTTT. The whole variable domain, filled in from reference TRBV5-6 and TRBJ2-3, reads DAGVTQSPTHLIKTRGQQVTLRCSPKSGHDTVSWYQQALGQGPQFIFQYYEEEERQRGNFPDRFSGHQFPNYSSELNVNALLLGDSALYLCASSLAPARETQYFGPGTRLTVL.

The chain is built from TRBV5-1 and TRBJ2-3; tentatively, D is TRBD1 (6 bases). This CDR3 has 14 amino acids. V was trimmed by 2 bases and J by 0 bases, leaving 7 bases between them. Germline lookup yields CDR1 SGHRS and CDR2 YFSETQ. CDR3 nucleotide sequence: TGCGCCAGCAGCTTTCAGGGGAGCACAGATACGCAGTATTTT. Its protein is CASSFQGSTDTQYF.

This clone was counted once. Here the CDR3 DNA reads TGTGCCAGTAGGATGGGACAGGGCTACGAGCAGTACTTC. Translation gives CASRMGQGYEQYF. V gene TRBV19 combines with J gene TRBJ2-7; 9 bases agree with TRBD1. Germline CDR1 and CDR2: LNHDA and SQIVND (reference sequence). The CDR3 consists of 13 residues. V lost 6 bases to trimming and J lost 3 bases; unmatched junction nucleotides: 3.

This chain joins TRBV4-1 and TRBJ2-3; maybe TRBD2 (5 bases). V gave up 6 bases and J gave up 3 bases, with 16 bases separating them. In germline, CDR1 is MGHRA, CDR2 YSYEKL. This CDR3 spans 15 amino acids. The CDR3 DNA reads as TGCGCCAGCAGTCGCGGGCTAAAGGAGACAGATACGCAGTATTTT. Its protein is CASSRGLKETDTQYF.

The CDR3 DNA reads TGTGCCAGTAGTATCGGACAGGGTTGGGACACCGGGGAGCTGTTTTTT. This encodes CASSIGQGWDTGELFF. The chain joins TRBV19 to TRBJ2-2; the match to TRBD1 covers 8 bases. The junction had 6 bases not matched to a gene; V was cut back by 3 bases and J by 3 bases. The CDR3 has 16 amino acids. Germline V gene sequence: CDR1 LNHDA, CDR2 SQIVND (reference sequence).

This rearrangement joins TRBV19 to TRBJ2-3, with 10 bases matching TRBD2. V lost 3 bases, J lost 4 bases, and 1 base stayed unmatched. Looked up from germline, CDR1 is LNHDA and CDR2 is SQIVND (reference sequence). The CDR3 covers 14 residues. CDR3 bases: TGTGCCAGTAGTATTGGACTAGCGGCAGATACGCAGTATTTT. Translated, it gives CASSIGLAADTQYF.

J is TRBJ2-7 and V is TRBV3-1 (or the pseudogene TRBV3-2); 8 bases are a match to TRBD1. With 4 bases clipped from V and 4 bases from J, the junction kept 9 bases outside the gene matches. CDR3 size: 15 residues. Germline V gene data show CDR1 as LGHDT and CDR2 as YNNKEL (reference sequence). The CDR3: CASSPRDRMVYEQYF. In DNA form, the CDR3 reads TGTGCCAGCAGCCCCCGGGACAGGATGGTGTACGAGCAGTACTTC.

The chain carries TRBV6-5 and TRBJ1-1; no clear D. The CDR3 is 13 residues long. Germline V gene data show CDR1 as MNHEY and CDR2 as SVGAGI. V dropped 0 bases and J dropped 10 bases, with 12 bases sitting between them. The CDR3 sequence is CASSYSSIPRAFF. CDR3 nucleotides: TGTGCCAGCAGTTACTCCAGCATTCCCCGAGCTTTCTTT.

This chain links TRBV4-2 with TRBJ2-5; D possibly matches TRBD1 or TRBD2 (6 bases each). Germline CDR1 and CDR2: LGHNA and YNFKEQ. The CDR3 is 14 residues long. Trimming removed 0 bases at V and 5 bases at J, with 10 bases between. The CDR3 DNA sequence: TGTGCCAGCAGCCAAGAGGAGGGGGTGGAGACCCAGTACTTC. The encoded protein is CASSQEEGVETQYF.

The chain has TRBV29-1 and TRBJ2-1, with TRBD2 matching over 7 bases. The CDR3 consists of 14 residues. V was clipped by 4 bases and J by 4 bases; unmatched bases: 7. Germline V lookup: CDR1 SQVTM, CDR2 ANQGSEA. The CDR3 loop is CSVVGGGGYNEQFF. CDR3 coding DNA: TGCAGCGTTGTTGGCGGGGGTGGTTACAATGAGCAGTTCTTC.

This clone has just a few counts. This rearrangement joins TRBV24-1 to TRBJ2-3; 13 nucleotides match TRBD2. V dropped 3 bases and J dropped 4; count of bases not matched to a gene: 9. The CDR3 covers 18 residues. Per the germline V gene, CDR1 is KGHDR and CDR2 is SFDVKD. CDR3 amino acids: CATSDPYATSGGADTQYF. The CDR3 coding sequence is TGTGCCACCAGTGATCCCTATGCAACTAGCGGGGGGGCAGATACGCAGTATTTT.

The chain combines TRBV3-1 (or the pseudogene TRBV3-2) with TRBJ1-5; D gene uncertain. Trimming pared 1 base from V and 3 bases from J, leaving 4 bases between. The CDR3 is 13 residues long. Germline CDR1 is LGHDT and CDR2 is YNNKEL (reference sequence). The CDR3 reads CASSQGVNQPQHF. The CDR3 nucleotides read TGTGCCAGCAGCCAAGGGGTCAATCAGCCCCAGCATTTT.

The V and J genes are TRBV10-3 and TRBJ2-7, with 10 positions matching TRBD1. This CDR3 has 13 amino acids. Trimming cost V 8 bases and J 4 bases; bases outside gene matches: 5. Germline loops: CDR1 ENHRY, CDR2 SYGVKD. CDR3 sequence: CAISGTGEYEQYF. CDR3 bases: TGTGCCATCTCGGGGACAGGGGAATACGAGCAGTACTTC.